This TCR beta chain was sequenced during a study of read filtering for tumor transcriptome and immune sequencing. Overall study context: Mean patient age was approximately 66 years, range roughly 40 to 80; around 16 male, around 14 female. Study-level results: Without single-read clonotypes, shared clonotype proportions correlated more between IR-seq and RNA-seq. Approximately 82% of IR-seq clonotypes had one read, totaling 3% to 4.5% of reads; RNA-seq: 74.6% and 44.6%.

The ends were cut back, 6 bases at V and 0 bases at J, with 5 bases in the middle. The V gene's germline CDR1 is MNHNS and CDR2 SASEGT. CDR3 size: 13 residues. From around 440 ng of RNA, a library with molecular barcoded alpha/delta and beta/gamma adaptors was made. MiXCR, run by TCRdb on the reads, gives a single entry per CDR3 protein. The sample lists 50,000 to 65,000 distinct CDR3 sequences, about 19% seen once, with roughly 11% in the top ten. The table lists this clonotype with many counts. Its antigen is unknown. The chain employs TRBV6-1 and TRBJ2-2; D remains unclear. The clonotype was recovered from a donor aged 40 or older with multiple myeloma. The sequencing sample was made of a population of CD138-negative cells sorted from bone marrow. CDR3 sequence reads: CASRRSNTGELFF. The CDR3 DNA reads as TGTGCCAGCAGGCGGTCGAACACCGGGGAGCTGTTTTTT.